The 21 T cell receptor beta chains presented below share a single source sample, sequenced in a study of blood T cell repertoires in COVID-19 (dated by TCRdb to the early 2020s). Library preparation employed the immunoSEQ multiplex PCR assay. This immuneACCESS table, as held by TCRdb, lists in-frame sequences with V and J called but not all clones. Of the missing ones, under half trace to an unresolved V gene in checked studies; the others have no known cause. The sample records approximately 220,000 clones, roughly 80% of which are singletons. The ten largest make up under 11% of the sample. The material sequenced was peripheral blood. Receptors originate from a woman of 80 years or more with acute or convalescent COVID-19.

This sequence joins TRBV24-1 and TRBJ2-1; D is undetermined. There are 12 residues in the CDR3. V was pared by 1 base and J by 8 bases, with 5 bases between. Germline V lookup: CDR1 KGHDR, CDR2 SFDVKD. The CDR3 DNA reads as TGTGCCACCAGTGATTTTAGCCATGAGCAGTTCTTC. This encodes CATSDFSHEQFF.

V and J are TRBV4-2 and TRBJ2-7; TRBD1 matches at 9 bases. The CDR3 is 16 amino acids. Germline lookup yields CDR1 LGHNA and CDR2 YNFKEQ. V gave up 1 base and J gave up 2 bases; unmatched junction bases: 6. CDR3 DNA sequence: TGTGCCAGCAGCCAAGGCGTGACAGGGGGTCCCTACGAGCAGTACTTC. Its translation: CASSQGVTGGPYEQYF.

The gene calls are TRBV6-5 and TRBJ1-3, with 10 nucleotides matching TRBD1. Per germline, CDR1 MNHEY and CDR2 SVGAGI. The CDR3 has 13 residues. The J segment lost 7 bases and the V segment lost 8 bases, leaving 5 bases of the junction unmatched. As DNA, the CDR3 is TGTGCCAGCGGGACAGGGGCATTGAACACCATATATTTT. Protein sequence: CASGTGALNTIYF.

V is TRBV28 and J is TRBJ1-5; D not resolved. This CDR3 is built from 12 residues. In germline, CDR1 is MDHEN, CDR2 SYDVKM. The V end was cut by 7 bases, the J end by 1 base, with 5 bases between. CDR3: CASTPSNQPQHF. CDR3 DNA sequence: TGTGCCAGCACCCCGAGCAATCAGCCCCAGCATTTT.

The V call is TRBV5-1, the J call TRBJ1-1, with 7 bases that match TRBD1. The CDR3 runs to 14 residues. V lost 5 bases to trimming and J lost 1 base; unmatched junction nucleotides: 5. Looked up from germline, CDR1 is SGHRS and CDR2 is YFSETQ. This CDR3 is CASSFNRGNTEAFF. The CDR3 DNA reads TGCGCCAGCAGTTTTAACAGGGGGAACACTGAAGCTTTCTTT. The full variable domain, in which reference TRBV5-1 and TRBJ1-1 provide the parts outside the CDR3, is KAGVTQTPRYLIKTRGQQVTLSCSPISGHRSVSWYQQTPGQGLQFLFEYFSETQRNKGNFPGRFSGRQFSNSRSEMNVSTLELGDSALYLCASSFNRGNTEAFFGQGTRLTVV.

The chain employs TRBV14 and TRBJ1-2; weak D call: TRBD1 (6 bases). This CDR3 spans 15 amino acids. CDR1 is SGHDN and CDR2 is FVKESK in the germline V gene. Trimming cost V 0 bases and J 7 bases, with 15 bases left between them. CDR3 nucleotide sequence: TGTGCCAGCAGCCAAGACGGACAGTCTTCAAGTGGCTACACCTTC. This gives the protein CASSQDGQSSSGYTF. Supplemented by reference TRBV14 and TRBJ1-2, the full variable domain reads EAGVTQFPSHSVIEKGQTVTLRCDPISGHDNLYWYRRVMGKEIKFLLHFVKESKQDESGMPNNRFLAERTGGTYSTLKVQPAELEDSGVYFCASSQDGQSSSGYTFGSGTRLTVV.

V usage is TRBV7-8 and J usage is TRBJ2-5; a possible D gene is TRBD1 (6 bases). V was trimmed by 5 bases and J by 6 bases, leaving 19 bases between them. The CDR3 length is 15 residues. Germline V gene data show CDR1 as SGHVS and CDR2 as FQNEAQ. The CDR3 DNA reads as TGTGCCAGCAGCGGGCCCGGGACACCGGGGCAGACCCAGTACTTC. This codes for CASSGPGTPGQTQYF. The full variable domain, with the rest looked up from reference TRBV7-8 and TRBJ2-5, is GAGVSQSPRYKVAKRGQDVALRCDPISGHVSLFWYQQALGQGPEFLTYFQNEAQLDKSGLPSDRFFAERPEGSVSTLKIQRTQQEDSAVYLCASSGPGTPGQTQYFGPGTRLLVL.

The gene calls are TRBV18 and TRBJ2-7; TRBD2 matches at 11 bases. This CDR3 has 15 amino acids. The junction had 10 bases not matched to a gene; V was cut back by 6 bases and J by 6 bases. Germline V CDR1 and CDR2: KGHSH, LQKENI. The CDR3 loop is CASSYIAGGPGEQYF. In nucleotides, the CDR3 is TGTGCCAGCTCCTACATAGCGGGAGGGCCAGGCGAGCAGTACTTC.

This clone has a single count. This chain links TRBV5-4 with TRBJ2-2, with 7 bases that match TRBD2. Per germline, CDR1 SGHNT and CDR2 YYREEE (reference sequence). J lost 5 bases, V lost 0 bases, and 4 bases had no gene match. CDR3 length: 15 amino acids. This chain's CDR3 is CASSLEWGGTGELFF. DNA of the CDR3: TGTGCCAGCAGCTTGGAGTGGGGAGGGACCGGGGAGCTGTTTTTT. Variable domain in full (rest from reference TRBV5-4 and TRBJ2-2): ETGVTQSPTHLIKTRGQQVTLRCSSQSGHNTVSWYQQALGQGPQFIFQYYREEENGRGNFPPRFSGLQFPNYSSELNVNALELDDSALYLCASSLEWGGTGELFFGEGSRLTVL.

The chain combines TRBV27 with TRBJ2-7, with TRBD1 as a possible D gene (6 bases). Trimming pared 3 bases from V and 6 bases from J, leaving 15 bases between. CDR1 and CDR2 (germline): MNHEY, SMNVEV (reference sequence). The length of the CDR3 is 14 residues. The CDR3 sequence is CASSLGAPLREQYF. CDR3 DNA sequence: TGTGCCAGCAGTTTGGGGGCCCCTTTACGCGAGCAGTACTTC.

This clone was found a few times. The chain recombines TRBV9 with TRBJ2-1, with TRBD1 matching over 7 bases. The CDR3 loop spans 14 amino acids. Germline loops: CDR1 SGDLS, CDR2 YYNGEE. Losses at the gene ends were 3 bases for V and 5 bases for J; bases not matched to a gene: 5. As DNA, the CDR3 is TGTGCCAGCAGCGCAGGGACAGCCAACAATGAGCAGTTCTTC. It specifies CASSAGTANNEQFF.

The V gene is TRBV6-5, the J gene TRBJ1-1; D is undetermined. Per the germline V gene, CDR1 is MNHEY and CDR2 is SVGAGI. This CDR3 has 14 amino acids. Between the trimmed V and J ends, which lost 0 bases and 1 base, there was a span of 6 bases. The DNA of the CDR3 is TGTGCCAGCAGTTACTCTAGCGAGAACACTGAAGCTTTCTTT. It specifies CASSYSSENTEAFF.

The gene calls are TRBV5-1 and TRBJ1-4, with TRBD1 matching 10 bases. With 0 bases clipped from V and 6 bases from J, the junction kept 2 bases outside the gene matches. The CDR3 is 15 residues long. CDR1 is SGHRS, CDR2 YFSETQ, per germline. The CDR3 coding sequence is TGCGCCAGCAGCTTGGAAGGACAGGGGGATGAAAAACTGTTTTTT. As protein: CASSLEGQGDEKLFF.

This clone has more than one count but fewer than ten. The chain carries TRBV12-3 or TRBV12-4 and TRBJ1-5, with D maybe TRBD1 (5 bases). CDR3 length equals 13 residues. V lost 8 bases to trimming and J lost 1 base, with 9 bases between them. CDR3: CASQGSSNQPQHF. CDR3 sequence (DNA): TGTGCCAGCCAGGGATCCAGCAATCAGCCCCAGCATTTT.

CDR3 residues: CASSLLTSGGAGQFF. The DNA for the CDR3 is TGTGCCAGCAGCCTCCTGACTAGCGGGGGGGCGGGGCAGTTCTTC. The J gene is TRBJ2-1, the V gene TRBV7-2, with 14 bases identical to TRBD2. Per germline, CDR1 SGHTA and CDR2 FQGNSA. CDR3 length: 15 residues. Unmatched junction bases numbered 9, after V lost 5 bases and J lost 12 bases.

The chain joins TRBV24-1 to TRBJ1-2; 8 bases map to TRBD1. The CDR3 consists of 15 residues. V was clipped by 1 base and J by 4 bases; unmatched bases: 4. Germline V lookup: CDR1 KGHDR, CDR2 SFDVKD. The CDR3 spells CATSDFDRGGYGYTF. The CDR3 coding sequence is TGTGCCACCAGTGATTTTGACAGGGGTGGCTATGGCTACACCTTC.

This clone was counted a single time. This chain connects TRBV27 to TRBJ1-1; D gene unclear. The CDR3 consists of 14 residues. Trimming cost V 3 bases and J 1 base, with 9 bases left between them. Germline CDR1 MNHEY, CDR2 SMNVEV (reference sequence). The CDR3 coding sequence is TGTGCCAGCAGTTTTCTGGCCAGGAACACTGAAGCTTTCTTT. Its translation: CASSFLARNTEAFF.

The CDR3 is CASSLARSSKGPTNEKLFF. CDR3 in DNA: TGTGCCAGCAGCTTAGCAAGAAGTAGCAAGGGGCCAACTAATGAAAAACTGTTTTTT. V is TRBV11-3 and J is TRBJ1-4, with D possibly matching TRBD1 (5 bases). Trimming pared 1 base from V and 0 bases from J, leaving 18 bases between. CDR3 length: 19 amino acids. Germline assignment: CDR1 SGHNT and CDR2 YENEEA.

V gene TRBV14 combines with J gene TRBJ1-2; 9 bases align to TRBD1. Germline assignment: CDR1 SGHDN and CDR2 FVKESK. The junction had 15 bases not matched to a gene; V was cut back by 3 bases and J by 7 bases. The CDR3 is made up of 17 amino acids. This CDR3 is CASSQEQGARRSGGYTF. The CDR3 coding sequence is TGTGCCAGCAGCCAGGAACAGGGGGCGCGTCGATCGGGTGGCTACACCTTC.

The V call is TRBV11-2, the J call TRBJ2-7; no definite D call. V lost 1 base, J lost 5 bases, and 9 bases lay in between. The germline V gene encodes CDR1 SGHAT and CDR2 FQNNGV. CDR3 size: 13 residues. CDR3 DNA: TGTGCCAGCAGCTTAGTTTTGGGCGACGAGCAGTACTTC. Residues: CASSLVLGDEQYF. The whole variable domain, remainder taken from reference TRBV11-2 and TRBJ2-7, is EAGVAQSPRYKIIEKRQSVAFWCNPISGHATLYWYQQILGQGPKLLIQFQNNGVVDDSQLPKDRFSAERLKGVDSTLKIQPAKLEDSAVYLCASSLVLGDEQYFGPGTRLTVT.

The rearrangement joins TRBV29-1 to TRBJ2-3; possibly TRBD2 for D (5 bases). Trimming cost V 3 bases and J 3 bases, with 10 bases left between them. Germline lookup yields CDR1 SQVTM and CDR2 ANQGSEA. The CDR3 is made up of 13 amino acids. The CDR3 DNA sequence: TGCAGCGTTGAGACGGGGATAACAGATACGCAGTATTTT. The encoded protein is CSVETGITDTQYF.